The clone carrying this TCR beta chain was detected a few times. This sample stems from a study of blood T cell repertoires in COVID-19. The wider study: Sites across the United States, Italy and Spain contributed samples from acute and convalescent COVID-19.

Germline assignment: CDR1 LGHNA and CDR2 YNFKEQ. CDR3 length: 17 amino acids. V dropped 4 bases and J dropped 1 base, with 17 bases sitting between them. Libraries were prepared by immunoSEQ multiplex PCR; TCRdb keeps only in-frame clonotypes and omits some of them. The data show about 140,000 clones, with around 89% seen just once and roughly 28% held by the top ten. The sequencing input was peripheral blood. This receptor was obtained from a human donor in a cohort sampled during active COVID-19. This chain uses TRBV4-2 with TRBJ1-5; possible D gene TRBD1, 6 bases. CDR3 DNA sequence: TGTGCCAGCAGCCGAACGGGGGGCGAAAGGAGCAATCAGCCCCAGCATTTT. Its protein product is CASSRTGGERSNQPQHF.